This TCR beta chain was recorded in a study of molecular identifiers for immune sequencing clone quantification. Study-level results: Clones above 20 RNA copies contained over 98% of effector molecules and under 1% of naive molecules.

In preparing bulk TCR libraries, previously described methods and listed TCR primers were used. A single record per CDR3 protein comes from TCRdb applying MiXCR to the PCR reads. The sample records some 580,000 distinct CDR3 sequences, about 25% being singletons. A CD8+CD4-CCR7+CD45RA+ phenotype served as the sorting definition for naive CD8 T cells. This clonotype was detected ten times or more. Its antigen is unknown. The receptor was derived from a human donor in good health. Some libraries in this study had Jurkat cell RNA spiked in. Sequenced input: naive CD8+ T cells from blood, with Jurkat cell RNA spiked in. The subset: FACS-sorted CD8+CD4-CCR7+CD45RA+ naive T cells.

CDR3 residues: CASSLYRPNTEAFF. The CDR3 DNA reads TGCGCCAGCAGCTTGTATAGACCGAACACTGAAGCTTTCTTT. This chain joins TRBV5-1 and TRBJ1-1; D ambiguous. This CDR3 comprises 14 residues. Germline V gives CDR1 SGHRS, CDR2 YFSETQ. The ends were cut back, 1 base at V and 1 base at J, with 8 bases in the middle.